This TCR beta chain was documented in a study of T cells after yellow fever vaccination (dated by TCRdb to the late 2010s). Context from the whole study: The SMART-Seq v4 Ultra Low Input RNA kit was used to prepare libraries from fractions with low cell numbers. To follow T-cell clones before and after both primary and booster YFV17D yellow fever vaccination, bulk TCR alpha and beta repertoires underwent longitudinal sequencing. Blood was drawn at multiple timepoints before and after primary and secondary immunization, with bulk PBMC replicates and cell subsets isolated. Two healthy male donors, one aged 18 to 30 and one aged 30 to 40 years, made up the cohort.

The research as a whole found: Only two donors were included in the study, so the extent to which the findings can be generalized is limited. Compared with the primary T-cell response, the secondary T-cell response was faster but weaker, reaching its peak on day 5 rather than on day 15. Most clones expanded after primary vaccination (approximately 97% of CD4 and around nine tenths of CD8) were re-detected after the booster, suggesting that broad memory maintenance occurred. A small fraction of clonotypes appeared in both the CD4 and CD8 compartments, likely as a result of convergent recombination. FACS-sorted repertoires could contain abundant contaminating clonotypes from the bulk population, so computational filtering was required.

TCR cDNA was made using 5'RACE template switching, a step that added a universal primer site and unique molecular identifiers. Priming of cDNA synthesis was performed from both the TCR alpha and TCR beta constant segments. Library amplification involved two PCR steps, and the second step added sample barcodes and sequencing adapters. Libraries were sequenced on Illumina HiSeq 2500 (2x100 bp) or NovaSeq (2x150 bp). From the authors' description of their analysis: Demultiplexing of reads and collapsing into UMI consensus sequences were performed with MIGEC, and V(D)J alignment was carried out with MiXCR. Clonotypes responding to the vaccine were identified with edgeR on replicate PBMC samples, with the criteria of FDR below 0.01 and a log2 fold change above 5 up to day 15. Bulk clonotypes were assigned CD4 or CD8 identity according to which sequenced CD4 or CD8 repertoire held them at higher abundance. The public reads were quality trimmed at Q25 with fastp and then assembled into clones with MiXCR by TCRdb, keeping productive beta chains. All rows with the same CDR3 protein become a single entry with the most common DNA and genes. Clone size and V and J calls follow TCRdb, not the original study. For this sample there are about 360,000 distinct CDR3 sequences; 6.2% appear just once. The ten largest clones add up to over 14% of the sample.

About this clonotype: The target of this receptor is not known. The input lacks base qualities; no much larger clone sits a single base away.

The meaning of the sample's treatment or condition label: live attenuated yellow fever vaccine strain. Two biological replicates of bulk PBMCs were collected at each blood-draw timepoint. A standard Ficoll-Paque protocol was used to isolate PBMCs from peripheral blood. RNA was extracted with TriZol from bulk PBMCs, CD4 and CD8 fractions, and dextramer-positive and dextramer-negative fractions. V has 3 bases trimmed and J has 8 bases trimmed; junction bases matching no gene number 10. From the germline V gene, CDR1 is SGHTA and CDR2 is FQGNSA. Measured from the cysteine to the phenylalanine, the CDR3 is 15 residues long. CDR3 DNA is the only sequence kept; it has 45 bases, read in frame from the first base.

The TCR was taken from a man under 40 who received the YFV17D yellow fever vaccine. This chain is built from TRBV7-2 and TRBJ1-2; a stretch of 9 junction bases matches TRBD1. The source material was PBMCs, sampled 5 days after the yellow fever booster vaccination. Here is the DNA: TGTGCCAGCAGCTTTGGGACAGGGATTACCGGGGGCTACACCTTC. This translates into CASSFGTGITGGYTF.